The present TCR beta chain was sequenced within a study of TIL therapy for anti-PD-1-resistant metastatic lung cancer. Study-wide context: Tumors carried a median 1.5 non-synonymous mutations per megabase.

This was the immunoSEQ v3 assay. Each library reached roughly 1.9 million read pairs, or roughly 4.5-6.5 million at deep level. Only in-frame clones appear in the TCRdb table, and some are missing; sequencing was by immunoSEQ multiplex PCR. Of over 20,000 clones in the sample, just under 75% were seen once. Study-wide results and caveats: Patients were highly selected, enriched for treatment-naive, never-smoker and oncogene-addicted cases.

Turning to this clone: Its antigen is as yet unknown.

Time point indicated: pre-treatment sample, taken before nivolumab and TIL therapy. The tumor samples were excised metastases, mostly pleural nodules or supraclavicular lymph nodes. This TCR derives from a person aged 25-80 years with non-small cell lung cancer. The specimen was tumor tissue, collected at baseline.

The CDR3 loop is CASSGTGQETQYF. As DNA, the CDR3 is TGTGCCAGCAGTGGGACAGGTCAAGAGACCCAGTACTTC. The gene calls are TRBV7-9 and TRBJ2-5; 8 bases map to TRBD1. V lost 6 bases, J lost 2 bases, and 2 bases stayed unmatched. This CDR3 spans 13 amino acids. CDR1 and CDR2 from the germline V gene are SEHNR and FQNEAQ (reference sequence).